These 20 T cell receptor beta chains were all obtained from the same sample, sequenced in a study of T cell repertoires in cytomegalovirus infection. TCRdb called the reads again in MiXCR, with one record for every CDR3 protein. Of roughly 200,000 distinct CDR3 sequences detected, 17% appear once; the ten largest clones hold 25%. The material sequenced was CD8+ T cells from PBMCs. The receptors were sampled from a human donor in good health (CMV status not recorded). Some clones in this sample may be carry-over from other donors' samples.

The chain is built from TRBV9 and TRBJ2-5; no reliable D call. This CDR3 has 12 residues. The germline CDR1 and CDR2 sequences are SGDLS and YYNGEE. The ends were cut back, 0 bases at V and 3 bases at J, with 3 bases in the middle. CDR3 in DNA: TGTGCCAGCAGCGTAGGGGAAGAGACCCAGTACTTC. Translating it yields CASSVGEETQYF.

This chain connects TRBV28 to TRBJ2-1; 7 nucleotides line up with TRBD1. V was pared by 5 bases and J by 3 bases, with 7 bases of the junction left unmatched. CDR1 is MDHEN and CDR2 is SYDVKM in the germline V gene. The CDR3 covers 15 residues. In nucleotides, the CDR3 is TGTGCCAGCAGTCAGAAGGGGGCCCTCTACAATGAGCAGTTCTTC. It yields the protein CASSQKGALYNEQFF.

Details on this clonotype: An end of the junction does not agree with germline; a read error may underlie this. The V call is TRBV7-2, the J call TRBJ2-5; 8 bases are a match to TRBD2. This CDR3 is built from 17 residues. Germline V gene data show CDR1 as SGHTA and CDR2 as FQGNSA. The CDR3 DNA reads TGTGCCAGCAGCTTAGAGGGTCCGGCGGGGGGCGCGGAGACCCTGTACTTC. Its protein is CASSLEGPAGGAETLYF.

CDR3: CASSPGGSNHNEQFF. CDR3 sequence (DNA): TGTGCCTCCAGCCCTGGGGGCAGCAATCACAATGAGCAGTTCTTC. The chain employs TRBV7-9 and TRBJ2-1; a possible D gene is TRBD1 (6 bases). This CDR3 is built from 15 residues. CDR1 is SEHNR, CDR2 FQNEAQ, per germline (reference sequence). Trimming cost V 11 bases and J 5 bases, with 22 bases left between them.

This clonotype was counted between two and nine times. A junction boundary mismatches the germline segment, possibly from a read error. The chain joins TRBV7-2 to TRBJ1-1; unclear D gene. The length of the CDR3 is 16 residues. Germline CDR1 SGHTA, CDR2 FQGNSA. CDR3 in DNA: TGTGTCAGCAGCCGGAGACCGGAACGCATGAACACTGAAGCTTTCTTT. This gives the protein CVSSRRPERMNTEAFF.

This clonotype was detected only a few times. CDR3 amino acids: CASSEKGYLPGYTF. CDR3 in DNA: TGTGCCAGCAGTGAAAAGGGATATTTGCCTGGCTACACCTTC. J is TRBJ1-2 and V is TRBV2; the D is unclear. Trimming took 2 bases from V and 7 from J, leaving 14 bases between them. Germline V gene sequence: CDR1 SNHLY, CDR2 FYNNEI. CDR3 length: 14 residues.

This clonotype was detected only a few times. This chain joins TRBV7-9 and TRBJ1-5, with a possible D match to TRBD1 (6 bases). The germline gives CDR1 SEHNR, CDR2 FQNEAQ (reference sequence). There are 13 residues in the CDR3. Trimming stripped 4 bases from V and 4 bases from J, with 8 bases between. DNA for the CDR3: TGTGCCAGCAGCTCAGGACAGAATCAGCCCCAGCATTTT. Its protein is CASSSGQNQPQHF.

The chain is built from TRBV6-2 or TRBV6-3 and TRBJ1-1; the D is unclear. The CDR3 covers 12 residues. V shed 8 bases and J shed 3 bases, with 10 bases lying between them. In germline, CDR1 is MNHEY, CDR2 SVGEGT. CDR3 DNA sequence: TGTGCCAGCGGGCGGTTTGACACTGAAGCTTTCTTT. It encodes CASGRFDTEAFF.

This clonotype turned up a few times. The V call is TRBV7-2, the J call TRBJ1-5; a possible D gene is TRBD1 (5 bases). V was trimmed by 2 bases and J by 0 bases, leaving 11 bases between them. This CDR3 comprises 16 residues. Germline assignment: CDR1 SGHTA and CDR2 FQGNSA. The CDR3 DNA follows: TGTGCCAGCAGCTTACAGGGCGGTTATAGCAATCAGCCCCAGCATTTT. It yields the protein CASSLQGGYSNQPQHF.

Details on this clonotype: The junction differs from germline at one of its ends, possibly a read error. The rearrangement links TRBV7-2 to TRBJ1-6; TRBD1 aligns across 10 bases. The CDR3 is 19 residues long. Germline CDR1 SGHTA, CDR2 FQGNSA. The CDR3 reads CASTLAGQGGYSYNSPLHF. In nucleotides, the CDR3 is TGTGCCAGCACCTTAGCCGGACAGGGGGGATACTCCTATAATTCACCCCTCCACTTT. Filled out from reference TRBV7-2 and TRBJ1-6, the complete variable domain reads GAGVSQSPSNKVTEKGKDVELRCDPISGHTALYWYRQSLGQGLEFLIYFQGNSAPDKSGLPSDRFSAERTGGSVSTLTIQRTQQEDSAVYLCASTLAGQGGYSYNSPLHFGNGTRLTVT.

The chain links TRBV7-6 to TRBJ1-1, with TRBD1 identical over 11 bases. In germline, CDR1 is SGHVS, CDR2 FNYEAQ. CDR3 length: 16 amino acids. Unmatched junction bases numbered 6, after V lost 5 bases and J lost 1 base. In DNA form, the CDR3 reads TGTGCCAGCAGCCTTGGGACAGGGGGATCGAACACTGAAGCTTTCTTT. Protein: CASSLGTGGSNTEAFF.

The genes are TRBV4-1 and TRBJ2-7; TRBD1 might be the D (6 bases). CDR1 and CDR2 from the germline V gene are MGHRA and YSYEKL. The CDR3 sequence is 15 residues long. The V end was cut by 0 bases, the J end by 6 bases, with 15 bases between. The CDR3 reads CASSQDLATGIEQYF. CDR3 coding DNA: TGCGCCAGCAGCCAAGATCTTGCAACAGGGATCGAGCAGTACTTC.

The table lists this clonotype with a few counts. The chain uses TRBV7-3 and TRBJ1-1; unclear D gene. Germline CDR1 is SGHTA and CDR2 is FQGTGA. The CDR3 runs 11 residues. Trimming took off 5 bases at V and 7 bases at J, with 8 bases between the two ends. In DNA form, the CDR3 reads TGTGCCAGCAGCCCGACGGTTGAAGCTTTCTTT. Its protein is CASSPTVEAFF.

CDR3 sequence reads: CASSLSAGDYEQYF. The CDR3 DNA reads TGTGCCAGCAGCTTATCGGCAGGGGACTACGAGCAGTACTTC. The gene calls are TRBV7-9 and TRBJ2-7, with a possible D match to TRBD1 (6 bases). V lost 2 bases and J 3 bases, leaving 11 bases between the germline ends. CDR1 SEHNR and CDR2 FQNEAQ come from the germline V gene (reference sequence). This CDR3 region has 14 residues.

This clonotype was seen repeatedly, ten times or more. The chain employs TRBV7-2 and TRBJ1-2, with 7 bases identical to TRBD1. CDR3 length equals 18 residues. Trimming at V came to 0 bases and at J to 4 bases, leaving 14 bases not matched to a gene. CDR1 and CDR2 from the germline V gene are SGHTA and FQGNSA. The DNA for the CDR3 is TGTGCCAGCAGCTTAGCGCGAGGGGGCAGCCTTCGCGGCTATGGCTACACCTTC. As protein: CASSLARGGSLRGYGYTF.

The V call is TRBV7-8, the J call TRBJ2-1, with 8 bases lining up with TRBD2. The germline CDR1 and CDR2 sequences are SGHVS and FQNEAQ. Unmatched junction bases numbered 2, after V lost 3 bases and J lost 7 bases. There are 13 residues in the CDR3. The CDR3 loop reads CASSFGGANEQFF. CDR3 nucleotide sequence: TGTGCCAGCAGCTTCGGGGGGGCAAATGAGCAGTTCTTC.

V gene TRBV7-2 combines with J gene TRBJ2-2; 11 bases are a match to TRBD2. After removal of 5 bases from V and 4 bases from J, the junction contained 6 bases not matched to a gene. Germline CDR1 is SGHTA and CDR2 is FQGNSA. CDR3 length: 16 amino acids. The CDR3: CASSGSGGASTGELFF. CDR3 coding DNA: TGTGCCAGCAGCGGTAGCGGGGGGGCCAGCACCGGGGAGCTGTTTTTT.

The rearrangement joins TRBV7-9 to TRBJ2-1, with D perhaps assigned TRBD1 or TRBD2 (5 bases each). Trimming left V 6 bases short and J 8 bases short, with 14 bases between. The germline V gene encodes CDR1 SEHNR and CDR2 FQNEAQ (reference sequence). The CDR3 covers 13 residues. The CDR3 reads CASSLRRGDEQFF. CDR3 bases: TGTGCCAGCAGTCTTAGGAGAGGGGATGAGCAGTTCTTC.

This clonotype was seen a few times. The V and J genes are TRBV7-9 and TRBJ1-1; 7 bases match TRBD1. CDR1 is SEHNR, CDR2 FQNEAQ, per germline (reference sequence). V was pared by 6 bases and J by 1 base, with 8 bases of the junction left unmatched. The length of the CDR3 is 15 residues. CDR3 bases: TGTGCCAGCAGACCACGGGACAGCGGGAACACTGAAGCTTTCTTT. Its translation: CASRPRDSGNTEAFF.

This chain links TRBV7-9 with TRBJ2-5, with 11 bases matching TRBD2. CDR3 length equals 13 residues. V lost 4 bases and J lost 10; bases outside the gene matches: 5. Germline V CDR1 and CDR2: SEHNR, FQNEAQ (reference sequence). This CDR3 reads CASSSTTSGDQYF. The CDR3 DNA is TGTGCCAGCAGCTCCACGACTAGCGGGGACCAGTACTTC.